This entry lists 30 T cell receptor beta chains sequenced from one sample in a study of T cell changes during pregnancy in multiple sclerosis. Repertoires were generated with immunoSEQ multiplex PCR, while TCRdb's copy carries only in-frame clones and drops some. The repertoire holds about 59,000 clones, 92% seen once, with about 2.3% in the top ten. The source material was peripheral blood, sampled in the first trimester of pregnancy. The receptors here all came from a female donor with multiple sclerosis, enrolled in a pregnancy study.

The CDR3 DNA is TGTGCCAGCAACACAGGGGCAGGAGAAAAACTGTTTTTT. The encoded protein is CASNTGAGEKLFF. V is TRBV7-2 and J is TRBJ1-4; 7 bases line up with TRBD1. The germline gives CDR1 SGHTA, CDR2 FQGNSA. V shed 7 bases and J 8 bases; nucleotides not matched to a gene: 7. The CDR3 has 13 amino acids.

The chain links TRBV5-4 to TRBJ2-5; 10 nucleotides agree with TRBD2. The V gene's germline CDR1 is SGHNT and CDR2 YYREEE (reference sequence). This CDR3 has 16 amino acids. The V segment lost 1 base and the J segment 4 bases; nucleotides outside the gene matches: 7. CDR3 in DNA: TGTGCCAGCAGCTTGCGGCTAGCGGGAGAGGGAGAGACCCAGTACTTC. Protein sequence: CASSLRLAGEGETQYF.

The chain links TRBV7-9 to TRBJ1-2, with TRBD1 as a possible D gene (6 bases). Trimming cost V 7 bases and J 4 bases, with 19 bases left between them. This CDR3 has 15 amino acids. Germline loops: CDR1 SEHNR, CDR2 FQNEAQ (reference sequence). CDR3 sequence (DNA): TGTGCCAGCACCAGAGGGGACATACCTAGCTATGGCTACACCTTC. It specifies CASTRGDIPSYGYTF.

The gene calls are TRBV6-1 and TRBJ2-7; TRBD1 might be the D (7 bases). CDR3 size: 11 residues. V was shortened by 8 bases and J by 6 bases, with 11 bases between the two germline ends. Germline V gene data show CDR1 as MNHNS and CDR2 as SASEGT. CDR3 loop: CASFQGGEQYF. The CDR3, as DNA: TGTGCCAGCTTTCAGGGGGGCGAGCAGTACTTC.

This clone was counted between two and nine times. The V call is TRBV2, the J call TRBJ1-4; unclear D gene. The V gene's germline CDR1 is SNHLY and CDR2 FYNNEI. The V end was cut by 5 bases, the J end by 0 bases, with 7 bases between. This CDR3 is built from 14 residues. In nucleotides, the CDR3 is TGTGCCAGCAGTCGAGGGACAACTAATGAAAAACTGTTTTTT. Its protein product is CASSRGTTNEKLFF.

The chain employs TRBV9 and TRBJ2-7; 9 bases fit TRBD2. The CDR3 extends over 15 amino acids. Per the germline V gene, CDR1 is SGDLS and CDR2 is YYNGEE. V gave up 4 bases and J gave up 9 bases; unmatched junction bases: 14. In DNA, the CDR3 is TGTGCCAGCAGCCCGACCGGGACTAGCCTAATTCTGCAGTACTTC. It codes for CASSPTGTSLILQYF.

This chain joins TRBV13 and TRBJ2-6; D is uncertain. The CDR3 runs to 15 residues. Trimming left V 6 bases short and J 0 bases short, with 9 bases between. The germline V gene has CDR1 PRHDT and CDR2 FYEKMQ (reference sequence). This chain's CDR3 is CASSGPTSGANVLTF. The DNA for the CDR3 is TGTGCCAGCAGTGGGCCCACCTCTGGGGCCAACGTCCTGACTTTC.

The CDR3 here is CASSLDKWGEVGAGELFF. CDR3 DNA sequence: TGTGCCAGCAGCTTAGATAAGTGGGGGGAGGTAGGCGCCGGGGAGCTGTTTTTT. V gene TRBV11-3 combines with J gene TRBJ2-2, with D possibly being TRBD2 (6 bases). The CDR3 sequence is 18 residues long. V lost 0 bases and J 6 bases, leaving 20 bases between the germline ends. Germline CDR1 reads SGHNT; CDR2 reads YENEEA.

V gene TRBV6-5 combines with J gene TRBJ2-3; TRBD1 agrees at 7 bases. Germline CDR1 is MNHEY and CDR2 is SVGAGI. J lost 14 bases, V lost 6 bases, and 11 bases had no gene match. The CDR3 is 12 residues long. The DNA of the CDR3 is TGTGCCAGCAGGAACAGGGGCTCAGCCCCGTATTTT. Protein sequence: CASRNRGSAPYF.

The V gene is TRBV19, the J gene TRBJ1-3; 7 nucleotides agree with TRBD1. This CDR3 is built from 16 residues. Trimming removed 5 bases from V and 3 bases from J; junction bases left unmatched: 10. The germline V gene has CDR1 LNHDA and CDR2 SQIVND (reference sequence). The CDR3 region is CASSARTGGIGNTIYF. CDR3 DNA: TGTGCCAGTAGTGCTCGGACAGGCGGAATTGGAAACACCATATATTTT. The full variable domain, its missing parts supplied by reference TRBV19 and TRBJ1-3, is DGGITQSPKYLFRKEGQNVTLSCEQNLNHDAMYWYRQDPGQGLRLIYYSQIVNDFQKGDIAEGYSVSREKKESFPLTVTSAQKNPTAFYLCASSARTGGIGNTIYFGEGSWLTVV.

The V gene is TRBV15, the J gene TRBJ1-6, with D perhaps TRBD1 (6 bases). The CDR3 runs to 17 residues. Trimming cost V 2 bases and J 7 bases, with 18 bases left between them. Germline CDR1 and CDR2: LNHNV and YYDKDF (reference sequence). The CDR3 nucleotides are TGTGCCACCAGCAGATTTCCCAGGGGAGAGAAGAATTCACCCCTCCACTTT. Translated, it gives CATSRFPRGEKNSPLHF.

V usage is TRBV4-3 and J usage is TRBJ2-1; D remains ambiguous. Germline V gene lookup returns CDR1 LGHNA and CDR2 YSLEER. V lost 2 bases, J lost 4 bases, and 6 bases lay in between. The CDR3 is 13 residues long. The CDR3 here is CASSQLRYNEQFF. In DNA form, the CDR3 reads TGCGCCAGCAGCCAACTTAGATACAATGAGCAGTTCTTC.

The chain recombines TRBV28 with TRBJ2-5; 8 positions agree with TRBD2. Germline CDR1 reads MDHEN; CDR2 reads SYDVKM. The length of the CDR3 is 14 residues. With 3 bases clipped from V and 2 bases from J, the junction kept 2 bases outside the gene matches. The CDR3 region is CASSFSGIQETQYF. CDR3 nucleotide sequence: TGTGCCAGCAGTTTTAGCGGGATTCAAGAGACCCAGTACTTC.

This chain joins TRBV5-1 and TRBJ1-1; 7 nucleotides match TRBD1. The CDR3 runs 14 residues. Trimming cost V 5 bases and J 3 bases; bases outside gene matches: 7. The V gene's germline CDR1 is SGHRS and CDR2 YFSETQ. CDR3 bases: TGCGCCAGCAGACGGACAGGTGATTACACTGAAGCTTTCTTT. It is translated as CASRRTGDYTEAFF.

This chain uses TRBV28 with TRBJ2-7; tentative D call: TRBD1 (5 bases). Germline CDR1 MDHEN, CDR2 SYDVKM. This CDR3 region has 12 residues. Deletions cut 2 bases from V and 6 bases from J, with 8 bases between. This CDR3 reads CASSLQGSEQYF. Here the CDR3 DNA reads TGTGCCAGCAGTTTACAGGGCTCCGAGCAGTACTTC.

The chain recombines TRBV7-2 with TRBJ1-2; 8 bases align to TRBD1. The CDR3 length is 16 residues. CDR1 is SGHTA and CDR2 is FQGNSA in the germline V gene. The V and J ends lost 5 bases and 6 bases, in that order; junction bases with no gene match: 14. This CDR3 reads CASSPGQGLRGNGYTF. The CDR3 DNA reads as TGTGCCAGCAGCCCAGGACAGGGCTTGAGGGGGAATGGCTACACCTTC.

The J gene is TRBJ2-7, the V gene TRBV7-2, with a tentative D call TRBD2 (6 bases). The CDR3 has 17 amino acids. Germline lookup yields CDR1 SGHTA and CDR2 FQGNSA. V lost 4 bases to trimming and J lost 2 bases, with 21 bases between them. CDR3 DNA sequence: TGTGCCAGCAGCTCGTACGGGGCGGGGAAGAGGACCTACGAGCAGTACTTC. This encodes CASSSYGAGKRTYEQYF.

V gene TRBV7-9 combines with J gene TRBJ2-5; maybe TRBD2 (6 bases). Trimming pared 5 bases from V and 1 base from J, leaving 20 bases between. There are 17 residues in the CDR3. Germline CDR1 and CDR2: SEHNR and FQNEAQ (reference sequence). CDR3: CASSPEDGLGGQETQYF. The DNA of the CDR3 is TGTGCCAGCAGCCCAGAGGATGGGTTGGGGGGCCAAGAGACCCAGTACTTC.

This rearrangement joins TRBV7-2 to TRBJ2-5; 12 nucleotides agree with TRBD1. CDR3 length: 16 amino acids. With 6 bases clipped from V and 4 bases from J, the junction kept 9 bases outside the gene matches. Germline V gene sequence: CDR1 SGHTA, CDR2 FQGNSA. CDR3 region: CASRAGTGGRSETQYF. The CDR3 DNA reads TGTGCCAGCAGAGCCGGGACAGGGGGCAGATCAGAGACCCAGTACTTC.

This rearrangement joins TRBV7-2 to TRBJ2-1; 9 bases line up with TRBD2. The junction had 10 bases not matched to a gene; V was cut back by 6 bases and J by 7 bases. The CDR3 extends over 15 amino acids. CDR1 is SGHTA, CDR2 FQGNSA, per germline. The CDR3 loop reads CASSGTSRSRNEQFF. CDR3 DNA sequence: TGTGCCAGCAGTGGGACTAGCCGAAGCCGGAATGAGCAGTTCTTC.

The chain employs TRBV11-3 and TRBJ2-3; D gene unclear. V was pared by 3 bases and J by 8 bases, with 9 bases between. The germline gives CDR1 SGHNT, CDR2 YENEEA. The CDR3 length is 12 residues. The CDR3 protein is CASSFSGRTQYF. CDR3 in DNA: TGTGCCAGCAGCTTTTCGGGTCGTACGCAGTATTTT.

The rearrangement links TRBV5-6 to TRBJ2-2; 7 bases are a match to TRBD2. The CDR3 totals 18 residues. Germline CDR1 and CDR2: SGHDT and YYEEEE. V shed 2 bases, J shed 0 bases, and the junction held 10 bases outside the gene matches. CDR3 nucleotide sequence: TGTGCCAGCAGCTTAATGTTCAGCGGGACTGCGAACACCGGGGAGCTGTTTTTT. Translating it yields CASSLMFSGTANTGELFF.

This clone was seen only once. As DNA, the CDR3 is TGTGCCAGCGGGGGGGGGTCGAACTATGGCTACACCTTC. It codes for CASGGGSNYGYTF. The rearrangement uses TRBV6-1 and TRBJ1-2, with D perhaps matching TRBD1 (5 bases). V was trimmed by 8 bases and J by 2 bases, leaving 12 bases between them. The CDR3 totals 13 residues. Germline assignment: CDR1 MNHNS and CDR2 SASEGT.

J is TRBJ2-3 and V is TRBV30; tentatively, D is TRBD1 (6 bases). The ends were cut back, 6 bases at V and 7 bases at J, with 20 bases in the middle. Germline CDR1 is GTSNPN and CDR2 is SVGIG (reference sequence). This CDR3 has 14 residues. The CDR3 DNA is TGTGCCTGTTTACAGGGAGTTTTCACGAATACGCAGTATTTT. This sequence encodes CACLQGVFTNTQYF.

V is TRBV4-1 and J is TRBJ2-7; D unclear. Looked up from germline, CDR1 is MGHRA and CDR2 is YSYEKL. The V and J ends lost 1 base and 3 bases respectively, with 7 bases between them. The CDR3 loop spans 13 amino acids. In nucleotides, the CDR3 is TGCGCCAGCAGCCAAGTCGGCGGCTACGAGCAGTACTTC. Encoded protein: CASSQVGGYEQYF.

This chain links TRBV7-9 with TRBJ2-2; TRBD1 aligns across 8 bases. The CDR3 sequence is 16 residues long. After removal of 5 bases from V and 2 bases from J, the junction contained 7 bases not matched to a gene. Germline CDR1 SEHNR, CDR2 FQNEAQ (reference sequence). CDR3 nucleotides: TGTGCCAGCAGCCCCCGGACAGGGAGAAACACCGGGGAGCTGTTTTTT. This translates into CASSPRTGRNTGELFF.

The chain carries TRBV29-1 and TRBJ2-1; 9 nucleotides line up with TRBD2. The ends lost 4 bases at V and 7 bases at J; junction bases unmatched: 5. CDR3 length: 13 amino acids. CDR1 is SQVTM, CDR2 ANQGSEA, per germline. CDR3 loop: CSVGASGINEQFF. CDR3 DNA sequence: TGCAGCGTTGGGGCTAGCGGGATTAATGAGCAGTTCTTC.

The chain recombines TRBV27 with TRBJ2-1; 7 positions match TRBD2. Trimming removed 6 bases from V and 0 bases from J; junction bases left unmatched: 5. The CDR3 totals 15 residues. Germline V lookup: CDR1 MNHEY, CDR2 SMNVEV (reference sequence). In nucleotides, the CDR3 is TGTGCCAGCAGACTCCGGGACTACTCCTACAATGAGCAGTTCTTC. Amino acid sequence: CASRLRDYSYNEQFF.

The CDR3 here is CASSETWGGTQYF. CDR3 in DNA: TGCGCCAGCAGTGAGACCTGGGGAGGGACCCAGTACTTC. This rearrangement joins TRBV5-1 to TRBJ2-5, with D possibly TRBD2 on 6 matching bases. Germline V gene sequence: CDR1 SGHRS, CDR2 YFSETQ. The CDR3 sequence is 13 residues long. V lost 5 bases and J 7 bases, leaving 15 bases between the germline ends. The full variable domain, in which reference TRBV5-1 and TRBJ2-5 provide the parts outside the CDR3, is KAGVTQTPRYLIKTRGQQVTLSCSPISGHRSVSWYQQTPGQGLQFLFEYFSETQRNKGNFPGRFSGRQFSNSRSEMNVSTLELGDSALYLCASSETWGGTQYFGPGTRLLVL.

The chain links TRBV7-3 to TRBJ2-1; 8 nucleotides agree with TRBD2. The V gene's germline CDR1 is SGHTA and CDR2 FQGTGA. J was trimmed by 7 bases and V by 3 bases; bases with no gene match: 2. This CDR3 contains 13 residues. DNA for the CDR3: TGTGCCAGCAGCTTTGGCGGGAGGAATGAGCAGTTCTTC. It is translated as CASSFGGRNEQFF.